This entry lists 17 T cell receptor beta chains sequenced from one sample in a study of T cell changes during pregnancy in multiple sclerosis. Data came from immunoSEQ multiplex PCR; TCRdb stores just in-frame clones and leaves some out. This table holds about 11,000 clones, about 89% found once. Sequenced material: CD8+ T cells from peripheral blood mononuclear cells, taken in the first trimester of pregnancy. These receptors all stem from a female donor in good health, enrolled as a control in a pregnancy study.

This clone showed up just a few times. V and J are TRBV6-4 and TRBJ2-3; TRBD2 matches at 16 bases. Trimming cost V 6 bases and J 2 bases; bases outside gene matches: 2. The CDR3 runs 16 residues. Germline V CDR1 and CDR2: MRHNA, SNTAGT. The CDR3 protein is CASSGTSGGDTDTQYF. For the CDR3, the DNA is TGTGCCAGCAGCGGGACTAGCGGGGGGGACACAGATACGCAGTATTTT.

This clone is termed hyperexpanded. This rearrangement joins TRBV6-5 to TRBJ2-7; 8 bases agree with TRBD1. The CDR3 sequence is 16 residues long. J was trimmed by 5 bases and V by 4 bases; bases with no gene match: 13. The germline gives CDR1 MNHEY, CDR2 SVGAGI. The CDR3: CASSSIPGTGGHEQYF. DNA for the CDR3: TGTGCCAGCAGTTCAATCCCCGGGACAGGCGGCCACGAGCAGTACTTC.

The chain uses TRBV9 and TRBJ1-2; D unclear. This CDR3 contains 16 residues. Trimming left V 0 bases short and J 1 base short, with 13 bases between. CDR1 is SGDLS, CDR2 YYNGEE, per germline. The CDR3 loop reads CASSVVGTSFNYGYTF. CDR3 DNA sequence: TGTGCCAGCAGCGTAGTTGGCACCTCCTTTAACTATGGCTACACCTTC.

The J gene is TRBJ2-1, the V gene TRBV27; no definite D call. This CDR3 is built from 12 residues. CDR1 MNHEY and CDR2 SMNVEV come from the germline V gene (reference sequence). The V end was cut by 3 bases, the J end by 6 bases, with 6 bases between. The CDR3 here is CASSFGPNEQFF. The CDR3 coding sequence is TGTGCCAGCAGTTTCGGTCCCAATGAGCAGTTCTTC.

This clone was picked up one time. V gene TRBV6-1 combines with J gene TRBJ2-3; 8 nucleotides match TRBD2. Trimming removed 10 bases from V and 2 bases from J; junction bases left unmatched: 8. The germline V gene encodes CDR1 MNHNS and CDR2 SASEGT. The length of the CDR3 is 14 residues. This CDR3 reads CATTGGAHTDTQYF. CDR3 DNA: TGTGCCACTACGGGGGGGGCTCACACAGATACGCAGTATTTT.

The chain couples TRBV9 to TRBJ2-5, with a weak D call TRBD2 (5 bases). V lost 3 bases to trimming and J lost 6 bases, with 15 bases between them. Germline lookup yields CDR1 SGDLS and CDR2 YYNGEE. This CDR3 has 14 residues. CDR3 nucleotide sequence: TGTGCCAGCAGCGCAGGAGGTGGCGGGCAGACCCAGTACTTC. As protein: CASSAGGGGQTQYF.

The chain has TRBV6-6 and TRBJ1-5; maybe TRBD1 (5 bases). CDR3 length: 15 residues. The ends were cut back, 1 base at V and 3 bases at J, with 10 bases in the middle. Germline values: CDR1 MNHNY, CDR2 SVGAGI (reference sequence). CDR3 protein: CASSYLGGSNQPQHF. The DNA for the CDR3 is TGTGCCAGCAGTTACTTGGGGGGATCCAATCAGCCCCAGCATTTT.

The V call is TRBV27, the J call TRBJ1-1; D unclear. V lost 2 bases and J 1 base, leaving 5 bases between the germline ends. There are 13 residues in the CDR3. Looked up from germline, CDR1 is MNHEY and CDR2 is SMNVEV (reference sequence). This CDR3 reads CASSLRGNTEAFF. The CDR3 coding sequence is TGTGCCAGCAGTTTACGGGGGAACACTGAAGCTTTCTTT.

The rearrangement joins TRBV5-5 to TRBJ1-1, with D uncertain. From germline, CDR1 is SGHKS and CDR2 YYEKEE (reference sequence). V gave up 0 bases and J gave up 0 bases, with 12 bases separating them. This CDR3 is 16 amino acids long. This CDR3 is CASSLGSQIMNTEAFF. DNA of the CDR3: TGTGCCAGCAGCTTGGGGTCCCAGATCATGAACACTGAAGCTTTCTTT.

The chain couples TRBV2 to TRBJ2-1, with D hard to call. Trimming removed 7 bases at V and 0 bases at J, with 7 bases between. CDR1 is SNHLY and CDR2 is FYNNEI in the germline V gene. CDR3 size: 13 residues. The CDR3: CASMRSSYNEQFF. CDR3 DNA: TGTGCCAGCATGAGGAGCTCCTACAATGAGCAGTTCTTC.

This rearrangement joins TRBV20-1 to TRBJ1-2; the D gene is possibly TRBD1 (6 bases). Germline V gene data show CDR1 as DFQATT and CDR2 as SNEGSKA (reference sequence). The CDR3 length is 11 residues. Trimming cost V 4 bases and J 7 bases, with 10 bases left between them. This CDR3 reads CSATGAGGYTF. CDR3 sequence (DNA): TGCAGTGCTACAGGGGCGGGTGGCTACACCTTC.

V and J are TRBV19 and TRBJ2-2; tentative D call: TRBD1 (5 bases). Germline CDR1 is LNHDA and CDR2 is SQIVND (reference sequence). This CDR3 spans 13 amino acids. V shed 3 bases and J shed 6 bases, with 8 bases lying between them. In nucleotides, the CDR3 is TGTGCCAGTAGTATGTCAGGGCCCGGGGAGCTGTTTTTT. Its translation: CASSMSGPGELFF.

J is TRBJ2-5 and V is TRBV4-3; 7 bases line up with TRBD2. Losses at the gene ends were 4 bases for V and 3 bases for J; bases not matched to a gene: 11. CDR1 and CDR2 (germline): LGHNA, YSLEER. The CDR3 is made up of 16 amino acids. This chain's CDR3 is CASSPGRGSGEETQYF. CDR3 nucleotides: TGCGCCAGCAGCCCCGGTCGGGGGAGCGGGGAAGAGACCCAGTACTTC.

The V call is TRBV4-3, the J call TRBJ2-2; 12 positions agree with TRBD1. CDR3 length: 18 residues. In germline, CDR1 is LGHNA, CDR2 YSLEER. V trimming: 3 bases; J trimming: 0 bases; junction bases outside the gene matches: 5. CDR3 loop: CASSQRDRGLPNTGELFF. The CDR3 nucleotides are TGCGCCAGCAGCCAGAGGGACAGGGGGCTTCCGAACACCGGGGAGCTGTTTTTT.

The CDR3, as DNA: TGTGCCAGTAGTTCTCGGACTAGCGGGGTGCTTAGTGGTGAGCAGTTCTTC. This sequence encodes CASSSRTSGVLSGEQFF. The V call is TRBV19, the J call TRBJ2-1, with TRBD2 matching 12 bases. The CDR3 runs to 17 residues. Germline trimming cut 5 bases from V and 9 bases from J; bases unmatched to any gene: 14. Looked up from germline, CDR1 is LNHDA and CDR2 is SQIVND (reference sequence).

The rearrangement links TRBV7-2 to TRBJ2-7; perhaps TRBD1 as D (6 bases). Germline values: CDR1 SGHTA, CDR2 FQGNSA. V was cut by 0 bases and J by 5 bases, with 11 bases left in between. There are 14 residues in the CDR3. This CDR3 reads CASSLANRAHEQYF. The CDR3, as DNA: TGTGCCAGCAGCTTAGCGAACAGGGCCCACGAGCAGTACTTC.

This chain joins TRBV5-6 and TRBJ2-3, with 12 bases that match TRBD2. Germline CDR1 is SGHDT and CDR2 is YYEEEE. This CDR3 has 16 amino acids. V dropped 3 bases and J dropped 1; count of bases not matched to a gene: 3. CDR3 nucleotides: TGTGCCAGCAGCTCCCGACTAGCGGGGGGCACAGATACGCAGTATTTT. It translates to CASSSRLAGGTDTQYF.